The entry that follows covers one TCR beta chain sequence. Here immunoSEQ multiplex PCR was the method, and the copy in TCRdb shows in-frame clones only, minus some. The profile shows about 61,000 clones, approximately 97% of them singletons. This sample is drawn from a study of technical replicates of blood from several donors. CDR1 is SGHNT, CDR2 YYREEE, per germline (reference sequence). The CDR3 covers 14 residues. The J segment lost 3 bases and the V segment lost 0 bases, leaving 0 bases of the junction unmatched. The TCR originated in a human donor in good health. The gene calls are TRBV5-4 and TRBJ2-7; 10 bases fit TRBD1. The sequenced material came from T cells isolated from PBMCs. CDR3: CASSLGTGGYEQYF. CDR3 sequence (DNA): TGTGCCAGCAGCTTGGGGACAGGGGGCTACGAGCAGTACTTC.